This passage covers 23 T cell receptor beta chains from one sample sequenced in a study of cytomegalovirus exposure and HLA in healthy donors. PCR used 60 Vbeta primers and 13 Jbeta primers. Data came from immunoSEQ multiplex PCR; TCRdb stores just in-frame clones and leaves some out. The sample contains approximately 37,000 clones, just under 75% of which appear only once. Sequencing was performed on PBMCs. These receptors came from a man aged 25-45 years in good health and CMV-seronegative.

This clone was detected ten times or more. The V and J genes are TRBV27 and TRBJ1-1; tentative D call: TRBD1 (5 bases). Trimming cost V 5 bases and J 5 bases, with 15 bases left between them. This CDR3 contains 14 residues. Germline loops: CDR1 MNHEY, CDR2 SMNVEV (reference sequence). The CDR3 loop is CASSLGGRLTEAFF. CDR3 nucleotide sequence: TGTGCCAGCAGTCTGGGGGGAAGGTTGACTGAAGCTTTCTTT.

The chain uses TRBV11-2 and TRBJ2-5; no reliable D call. Trimming removed 5 bases at V and 3 bases at J, with 4 bases between. CDR1 is SGHAT and CDR2 is FQNNGV in the germline V gene. The CDR3 contains 11 residues. The CDR3 reads CASSRKETQYF. In nucleotides, the CDR3 is TGTGCCAGCAGCCGTAAAGAGACCCAGTACTTC. The variable domain in full, completed from reference TRBV11-2 and TRBJ2-5, reads EAGVAQSPRYKIIEKRQSVAFWCNPISGHATLYWYQQILGQGPKLLIQFQNNGVVDDSQLPKDRFSAERLKGVDSTLKIQPAKLEDSAVYLCASSRKETQYFGPGTRLLVL.

This chain's CDR3 is CASSISSAYNEQFF. The DNA of the CDR3 is TGTGCCAGCAGCATAAGCAGCGCATACAATGAGCAGTTCTTC. The V call is TRBV11-2, the J call TRBJ2-1, with no clear D. Per germline, CDR1 SGHAT and CDR2 FQNNGV. Trimming left V 5 bases short and J 4 bases short, with 12 bases between. The CDR3 sequence is 14 residues long.

This rearrangement joins TRBV28 to TRBJ2-5, with TRBD2 matching 8 bases. V was clipped by 9 bases and J by 2 bases; unmatched bases: 2. From germline, CDR1 is MDHEN and CDR2 SYDVKM. The CDR3 is 12 amino acids. CDR3 sequence reads: CASGTRQETQYF. The DNA of the CDR3 is TGTGCCAGTGGGACTAGACAAGAGACCCAGTACTTC.

This clone has just a few counts. This chain links TRBV11-3 with TRBJ2-1; D ambiguous. This CDR3 region has 11 residues. Germline loops: CDR1 SGHNT, CDR2 YENEEA. V dropped 6 bases and J dropped 9 bases, with 9 bases sitting between them. This chain's CDR3 is CASSLNSEQFF. The CDR3 DNA follows: TGTGCCAGCAGTTTGAACAGTGAGCAGTTCTTC.

V is TRBV27 and J is TRBJ2-7, with a tentative D call TRBD1 (7 bases). Trimming cost V 2 bases and J 3 bases, with 11 bases left between them. The CDR3 runs to 14 residues. Germline V gene sequence: CDR1 MNHEY, CDR2 SMNVEV (reference sequence). The CDR3 reads CASSLQGDFYEQYF. The CDR3 DNA sequence: TGTGCCAGCAGTTTACAGGGGGACTTCTACGAGCAGTACTTC.

This clone was counted only a few times. The chain links TRBV4-1 to TRBJ2-7; 11 bases match TRBD1. The CDR3 contains 15 residues. The V gene end was trimmed by 1 base and the J gene end by 3 bases; junction bases not matched to a gene: 2. The germline gives CDR1 MGHRA, CDR2 YSYEKL. CDR3 residues: CASSQAGTGGYEQYF. The CDR3, as DNA: TGCGCCAGCAGCCAAGCCGGGACAGGGGGCTACGAGCAGTACTTC.

The rearrangement links TRBV4-1 to TRBJ1-2; D unclear. The CDR3 runs 13 residues. The V end was cut by 7 bases, the J end by 4 bases, with 13 bases between. The V gene's germline CDR1 is MGHRA and CDR2 YSYEKL. CDR3 DNA sequence: TGCGCCAGCACCGACAACCCGACCTATGGCTACACCTTC. This encodes CASTDNPTYGYTF.

The chain carries TRBV7-6 and TRBJ2-1, with 14 bases that match TRBD2. Trimming removed 5 bases from V and 4 bases from J; junction bases left unmatched: 10. The CDR3 covers 18 residues. In germline, CDR1 is SGHVS, CDR2 FNYEAQ. The CDR3 reads CASSPGTSGRSPYNEQFF. DNA of the CDR3: TGTGCCAGCAGCCCCGGGACTAGCGGGAGAAGTCCTTACAATGAGCAGTTCTTC.

This clone was recorded a few times. The rearrangement links TRBV10-1 to TRBJ2-7; 7 nucleotides align to TRBD1. Germline CDR1 and CDR2: WNHNN and SYGVQD (reference sequence). The ends lost 3 bases at V and 3 bases at J; junction bases unmatched: 11. CDR3 size: 16 residues. In DNA form, the CDR3 reads TGCGCCAGCAGTGATAACAGGGGCCCCCTTGGCTACGAGCAGTACTTC. This encodes CASSDNRGPLGYEQYF.

V and J are TRBV29-1 and TRBJ2-1, with D possibly TRBD1 on 6 matching bases. Germline V gene sequence: CDR1 SQVTM, CDR2 ANQGSEA. V lost 6 bases and J 9 bases, leaving 21 bases between the germline ends. The CDR3 spans 14 residues. The CDR3: CSVQSGLRDIEQFF. The DNA for the CDR3 is TGCAGCGTACAATCAGGCTTACGGGACATTGAGCAGTTCTTC.

This clone appeared a single time. The chain employs TRBV19 and TRBJ1-1; tentative D call: TRBD1 (6 bases). Germline CDR1 LNHDA, CDR2 SQIVND (reference sequence). Deletions cut 8 bases from V and 0 bases from J, with 10 bases between. The CDR3 consists of 13 residues. The CDR3 DNA is TGTGCCAGTCGGGACACCATGAACACTGAAGCTTTCTTT. Translated, it gives CASRDTMNTEAFF.

The chain employs TRBV7-8 and TRBJ1-1; 8 bases line up with TRBD1. Germline V lookup: CDR1 SGHVS, CDR2 FQNEAQ. This CDR3 region has 18 residues. The V and J ends lost 3 bases and 1 base, in that order; junction bases with no gene match: 13. CDR3 region: CASSFPAGTGHPNTEAFF. Here the CDR3 DNA reads TGTGCCAGCAGCTTTCCAGCCGGGACAGGACACCCGAACACTGAAGCTTTCTTT.

The chain has TRBV30 and TRBJ2-5, with 13 bases aligning to TRBD2. Trimming took 3 bases from V and 5 from J; bases not matched to a gene: 3. This CDR3 is 14 amino acids long. The V gene's germline CDR1 is GTSNPN and CDR2 SVGIG (reference sequence). The CDR3 reads CAWRSGLAGETQYF. CDR3 nucleotide sequence: TGTGCCTGGAGGTCGGGACTAGCGGGGGAGACCCAGTACTTC.

The chain is built from TRBV5-1 and TRBJ2-7; 10 bases are shared with TRBD2. V was pared by 3 bases and J by 3 bases, with 3 bases of the junction left unmatched. Germline-derived CDR1 and CDR2 are SGHRS and YFSETQ. This CDR3 has 14 amino acids. CDR3 region: CASSSLAGDYEQYF. The CDR3 DNA reads as TGCGCCAGCAGCTCCCTAGCGGGGGACTACGAGCAGTACTTC.

As to this clone: One junction end disagrees with the germline gene, perhaps due to a read error. The chain has TRBV7-9 and TRBJ2-7, with D perhaps matching TRBD2 (5 bases). The germline CDR1 and CDR2 sequences are SEHNR and FQNEAQ (reference sequence). The length of the CDR3 is 12 residues. Here the CDR3 DNA reads TGTTCCAGCAGCTACACCCGGGGAGAGCAGTACTTC. Amino acids: CSSSYTRGEQYF.

The count of this clone is one. The V and J genes are TRBV2 and TRBJ1-2; D not certain. Trimming pared 6 bases from V and 6 bases from J, leaving 17 bases between. The CDR3 is made up of 14 amino acids. Germline CDR1 and CDR2: SNHLY and FYNNEI. The CDR3 DNA reads TGTGCCAGCAGCCCACCAAAGGAGTTTAATGGCTACACCTTC. Its translation: CASSPPKEFNGYTF.

V is TRBV21-1 and J is TRBJ1-2; no check of the table's D call, TRBD1, against the DNA was made. TRBV21-1 corresponds to a pseudogene. The CDR3 is made up of 18 amino acids. This CDR3 reads CASSKALADRGFNYGYTF. DNA of the CDR3: TGTGCCAGCAGCAAAGCACTGGCGGACAGGGGGTTCAACTATGGCTACACCTTC.

The chain uses TRBV18 and TRBJ1-1, with D possibly matching TRBD1 (5 bases). CDR3 length equals 15 residues. V lost 1 base and J 8 bases, leaving 17 bases between the germline ends. Germline CDR1 is KGHSH and CDR2 is LQKENI. DNA for the CDR3: TGTGCCAGCTCACCACTTGGGACCGGAGGGTCAGAAGCTTTCTTT. This encodes CASSPLGTGGSEAFF.

The CDR3 DNA is TGTGCCAGTAGCTCCCTGGGACTAGCGGACTACGAGCAGTACTTC. Protein product: CASSSLGLADYEQYF. The chain has TRBV19 and TRBJ2-7; 11 bases are a match to TRBD2. From germline, CDR1 is LNHDA and CDR2 SQIVND (reference sequence). The CDR3 totals 15 residues. Trimming removed 6 bases from V and 3 bases from J; junction bases left unmatched: 7.

This rearrangement joins TRBV20-1 to TRBJ2-7; 10 bases align to TRBD1. In germline, CDR1 is DFQATT, CDR2 SNEGSKA (reference sequence). This CDR3 comprises 11 residues. The CDR3: CSGDRGLEQYF. CDR3 in DNA: TGCAGCGGAGACAGGGGGCTCGAGCAGTACTTC.

A word on this clone: Relative to the germline gene, one junction end is altered; a read error may explain this. The CDR3 DNA follows: TGTGCCAGCAGAGTACAGGGTAACTATGGCTACCCCTTC. Residues: CASRVQGNYGYPF. V is TRBV6-1 and J is TRBJ1-2; D might be TRBD1 (6 bases). The CDR3 contains 13 residues. Germline V CDR1 and CDR2: MNHNS, SASEGT.

The genes are TRBV2 and TRBJ1-5; no definite D call. The CDR3 contains 15 residues. Trimming stripped 0 bases from V and 4 bases from J, with 10 bases between. Germline CDR1 is SNHLY and CDR2 is FYNNEI. CDR3 DNA sequence: TGTGCCAGCAGTGAAGCGCTTAGGAGAAATCAGCCCCAGCATTTT. This sequence encodes CASSEALRRNQPQHF. The full variable domain, rest sourced from reference TRBV2 and TRBJ1-5, is EPEVTQTPSHQVTQMGQEVILRCVPISNHLYFYWYRQILGQKVEFLVSFYNNEISEKSEIFDDQFSVERPDGSNFTLKIRSTKLEDSAMYFCASSEALRRNQPQHFGDGTRLSIL.